Listed here are 26 T cell receptor beta chains from one sample, sequenced in a study of T cells in women clearing cervical HPV infection. Clones were read by immunoSEQ multiplex PCR, and TCRdb kept only the in-frame ones, dropping some. In all, the sample yields approximately 44,000 clones. Specimen: blood buffy coat. These receptors came from a woman aged 18-70 years with a cervical HPV16 infection that either progressed to CIN3+ or cleared (not recorded which).

On this clone itself: Coverage ceases 3 residues before the CDR3 finishes, and the germline J gene fills in the end. This chain links TRBV19 with TRBJ1-1, with 7 bases fitting TRBD1. The germline V gene encodes CDR1 LNHDA and CDR2 SQIVND (reference sequence). This CDR3 spans 12 amino acids. V was clipped by 5 bases and J by 6 bases; unmatched bases: 3. This CDR3 reads CASSLQGAEAFF. The DNA read from the CDR3 is TGTGCCAGTAGTCTCCAGGGGGCTGAA.

With regard to this clone: The read stops 3 residues short of the end of the CDR3; the missing end is completed from the germline J gene. The rearrangement joins TRBV11-2 to TRBJ1-4; a possible D gene is TRBD1 (5 bases). CDR1 SGHAT and CDR2 FQNNGV come from the germline V gene. This CDR3 has 15 amino acids. V lost 6 bases, J lost 7 bases, and 18 bases lay in between. CDR3 in amino acids: CASSQMGAGGEKLFF. CDR3 bases read: TGTGCCAGCAGTCAAATGGGTGCCGGGGGTGAAAAA.

CDR3 DNA, as far as it was read: TGTGCCAGCAGCTCCACTAGCGCCTACGAG. This sequence encodes CASSSTSAYE. The complete CDR3 reads CASSSTSAYEQYF. The rearrangement joins TRBV7-3 to TRBJ2-7, with 7 bases matching TRBD2. The CDR3 is cut off 3 residues early in the read; its end comes from the germline J gene. Germline-derived CDR1 and CDR2 are SGHTA and FQGTGA. V lost 4 bases to trimming and J lost 2 bases; unmatched junction nucleotides: 2. CDR3 length: 13 amino acids.

About this clone: Read coverage stops 3 residues before the CDR3 terminus; the germline J gene supplies the remainder. This chain connects TRBV28 to TRBJ2-4; tentatively, D is TRBD1 (6 bases). The CDR3 is made up of 17 amino acids. Germline CDR1 reads MDHEN; CDR2 reads SYDVKM. Trimming took 5 bases from V and 9 from J, leaving 26 bases between them. The CDR3 protein is CASSLPVAGGTFSIQYF. Partial CDR3 DNA: TGTGCCAGCAGTCTCCCGGTGGCCGGTGGGACATTTTCCATT.

With regard to this clone: With the read ending 3 residues before the CDR3 end, the germline J gene is used to fill in that end. The V call is TRBV2, the J call TRBJ2-5, with D perhaps matching TRBD2 (6 bases). The CDR3 runs 14 residues. Trimming took off 6 bases at V and 1 base at J, with 12 bases between the two ends. In germline, CDR1 is SNHLY, CDR2 FYNNEI. The sequenced CDR3 bases are TGTGCCAGCAGCGGACTGGGGGGCCAAGAGACC. The encoded protein is CASSGLGGQET. The CDR3 in its entirety is CASSGLGGQETQYF.

About this clone: The missing CDR3 end, 3 residues past where the read stops, is filled in from the germline J gene. This chain connects TRBV19 to TRBJ1-1; 9 nucleotides line up with TRBD1. Germline-derived CDR1 and CDR2 are LNHDA and SQIVND (reference sequence). V lost 5 bases to trimming and J lost 5 bases; unmatched junction nucleotides: 12. The CDR3 sequence is 16 residues long. The covered CDR3 bases are TGTGCCAGTAGTCACAGGGGGCAGACGGGGTTAACTGAA. Translation: CASSHRGQTGLTE. The full CDR3 sequence reads CASSHRGQTGLTEAFF.

As concerns this clone: The read is 3 residues too short to cover the CDR3 end, so that end is filled in from the germline J gene. The genes are TRBV29-1 and TRBJ2-5, with D possibly called TRBD1 or TRBD2 (5 bases each). The CDR3 runs to 12 residues. V lost 4 bases and J lost 5, with 11 bases in between. Germline V lookup: CDR1 SQVTM, CDR2 ANQGSEA. The chain's CDR3 is CSVAEGRETQYF. The sequenced CDR3 bases are TGCAGCGTTGCTGAGGGGCGTGAGACC.

Points on this clone: Read coverage stops 3 residues before the CDR3 terminus; the germline J gene supplies the remainder. Other DNA sequences of this sample code for an identical CDR3. V and J are TRBV10-3 and TRBJ2-5; TRBD2 matches 12 bases. There are 15 residues in the CDR3. V lost 5 bases and J lost 2; bases outside the gene matches: 3. Looked up from germline, CDR1 is ENHRY and CDR2 is SYGVKD. The CDR3 here is CAISRLAGEQETQYF. The sequenced part of the CDR3 DNA is TGTGCCATCAGTCGACTAGCGGGAGAACAAGAGACC.

Remarks on this clone: Read coverage stops 3 residues before the CDR3 terminus; the germline J gene supplies the remainder. The chain uses TRBV20-1 and TRBJ2-2; the D gene is possibly TRBD1 (5 bases). The germline V and J ends were trimmed by 6 bases and 2 bases, with 10 bases remaining between them. This CDR3 spans 13 amino acids. Germline V gene lookup returns CDR1 DFQATT and CDR2 SNEGSKA (reference sequence). The CDR3 bases that were read are TGCAGTGCCCCACAGGTTAACACCGGGGAG. Amino acids: CSAPQVNTGE. The CDR3 in full is CSAPQVNTGELFF.

As concerns this clone: The DNA ends 3 residues before the CDR3 does, and the rest of the CDR3 is filled in from the germline J gene. V and J are TRBV7-2 and TRBJ1-1; TRBD1 matches at 8 bases. Germline lookup yields CDR1 SGHTA and CDR2 FQGNSA. The CDR3 is 12 amino acids. The CDR3 loop reads CASSSRTGEAFF. The CDR3 DNA, read in part, is TGTGCCAGCAGCTCCAGGACAGGGGAA.

As regards this clone: The missing CDR3 end, 3 residues past where the read stops, is filled in from the germline J gene. This chain uses TRBV2 with TRBJ2-7, with D perhaps TRBD1 (5 bases). This CDR3 region has 15 residues. Trimming pared 0 bases from V and 4 bases from J, leaving 13 bases between. Germline-derived CDR1 and CDR2 are SNHLY and FYNNEI. Incomplete CDR3 DNA: TGTGCCAGCAGTGAAGCGCAAAGGGGTCGATACGAG. Residues: CASSEAQRGRYE. The entire CDR3 sequence reads CASSEAQRGRYEQYF.

As regards this clone: The read gets to within 3 residues of the CDR3 end, and the germline J gene fills in the rest. The chain carries TRBV5-4 and TRBJ2-7; 12 bases map to TRBD2. CDR1 is SGHNT and CDR2 is YYREEE in the germline V gene (reference sequence). This CDR3 spans 15 amino acids. The V and J ends lost 2 bases and 5 bases, in that order; junction bases with no gene match: 5. Incomplete CDR3 DNA: TGTGCCAGCAGCTTCGGGCGACTAGCGGGGGACGAG. Protein sequence: CASSFGRLAGDE. From start to end, the CDR3 is CASSFGRLAGDEQYF.

As to this clone: The read falls 3 residues short of the CDR3 end, and the missing part is taken from the germline J gene. The rearrangement uses TRBV2 and TRBJ2-1; 10 bases are a match to TRBD2. J gave up 5 bases and V 6 bases, and 7 bases lay outside the gene matches. The length of the CDR3 is 15 residues. From germline, CDR1 is SNHLY and CDR2 FYNNEI. The CDR3 sequence is CASRKREGQDNEQFF. Partial CDR3 DNA: TGTGCCAGCAGAAAGCGGGAGGGCCAGGACAATGAG.

The covered CDR3 bases are TGTGCCAGTAGTATAGATCTCAGACAGGGGGCTCAAGGATTGAACACTGAA. It encodes CASSIDLRQGAQGLNTE. The full CDR3 reads CASSIDLRQGAQGLNTEAFF. This chain uses TRBV19 with TRBJ1-1, with 10 bases aligning to TRBD1. The read comes to an end 3 residues before the CDR3 does, leaving the germline J gene to fill in the end. The germline gives CDR1 LNHDA, CDR2 SQIVND (reference sequence). V shed 0 bases, J shed 0 bases, and the junction held 13 bases outside the gene matches. CDR3 size: 20 residues.

On this clone itself: The read halts 3 residues ahead of the CDR3 end, with the missing end drawn from the germline J gene. The genes are TRBV10-2 and TRBJ2-7, with D perhaps TRBD1 (6 bases). Germline V lookup: CDR1 WSHSY, CDR2 SAAADI. Between the trimmed V and J ends, which lost 7 bases and 2 bases, there was a span of 12 bases. The CDR3 covers 13 residues. CDR3 in amino acids: CASKPGHTYEQYF. The sequenced CDR3 bases are TGCGCCAGCAAACCGGGACACACCTACGAG.

Worth noting for this clone: The sequence runs out 3 residues before the end of the CDR3; the remainder is reconstructed from the germline J gene. V and J are TRBV20-1 and TRBJ2-6; tentatively, D is TRBD1 (6 bases). The length of the CDR3 is 16 residues. The ends were cut back, 3 bases at V and 4 bases at J, with 16 bases in the middle. Germline V lookup: CDR1 DFQATT, CDR2 SNEGSKA (reference sequence). The CDR3 here is CSARDATGQGANVLTF. The DNA read from the CDR3 is TGCAGTGCTAGGGACGCCACAGGGCAAGGGGCCAACGTC.

With regard to this clone: The CDR3 extends 3 residues past the end of the read, so its final part is completed from the germline J gene. The gene calls are TRBV7-3 and TRBJ2-1; 9 bases are a match to TRBD2. V lost 2 bases to trimming and J lost 4 bases; unmatched junction nucleotides: 3. The V gene's germline CDR1 is SGHTA and CDR2 FQGTGA. There are 15 residues in the CDR3. The CDR3 here is CASSLGLAGYNEQFF. The part of the CDR3 DNA that was read is TGTGCCAGCAGCTTAGGCCTAGCGGGATACAATGAG.

The CDR3 spells CASSLSGTFNTGELFF. The CDR3 bases that were read are TGTGCCAGCTCACTTTCCGGGACATTTAACACCGGGGAG. The chain joins TRBV18 to TRBJ2-2, with D possibly TRBD1 on 6 matching bases. The read comes to an end 3 residues before the CDR3 does, leaving the germline J gene to fill in the end. The CDR3 runs 16 residues. Germline CDR1 KGHSH, CDR2 LQKENI. V was trimmed by 4 bases and J by 2 bases, leaving 14 bases between them.

In regard to this clone: The CDR3 extends 3 residues past the end of the read, so its final part is completed from the germline J gene. V usage is TRBV19 and J usage is TRBJ1-2; possible D gene TRBD1, 6 bases. The germline V and J ends were trimmed by 5 bases and 0 bases, with 13 bases remaining between them. CDR1 is LNHDA, CDR2 SQIVND, per germline (reference sequence). The CDR3 is 15 amino acids. CDR3 bases read: TGTGCCAGTAGTGTAGGGACACTTACTAACTATGGC. This encodes CASSVGTLTNYG. The CDR3 in full is CASSVGTLTNYGYTF.

Turning to this clone: The read finishes 3 residues shy of the CDR3 end, and the germline J gene is used to complete it. The chain carries TRBV29-1 and TRBJ2-7, with TRBD1 identical over 7 bases. Trimming removed 7 bases from V and 6 bases from J; junction bases left unmatched: 9. Germline CDR1 SQVTM, CDR2 ANQGSEA. The CDR3 sequence is 12 residues long. CDR3 region: CSGSDRAGEQYF. CDR3 DNA (partial): TGCAGCGGTTCTGACAGGGCAGGCGAG.

Concerning this clone: From the germline J gene comes the end of the CDR3, since the read stops 3 residues before it. The chain carries TRBV6-2 or TRBV6-3 and TRBJ1-2, with TRBD1 matching 8 bases. The CDR3 sequence is 14 residues long. CDR1 and CDR2 (germline): MNHEY, SVGEGT. J lost 4 bases, V lost 5 bases, and 6 bases had no gene match. The CDR3 reads CASSRGQGIYGYTF. The CDR3 bases that were read are TGTGCCAGCAGTCGAGGACAGGGAATCTATGGC.

With regard to this clone: The read is 3 residues too short to cover the CDR3 end, so that end is filled in from the germline J gene. V is TRBV14 and J is TRBJ1-5; D is perhaps TRBD1 (5 bases). V shed 3 bases and J shed 4 bases, with 10 bases lying between them. The CDR3 is 14 amino acids. The germline V gene has CDR1 SGHDN and CDR2 FVKESK. The DNA read from the CDR3 is TGTGCCAGCAGCCAGGCAGGGCTTAATCAGCCC. This codes for CASSQAGLNQP. In full, the CDR3 is CASSQAGLNQPQHF.

As concerns this clone: The sample has other DNA sequences that encode this CDR3 too. The CDR3 sequence: CASSERLTDTQYF. The CDR3 bases that were read are TGTGCCAGCAGTGAAAGACTTACAGATACG. V and J are TRBV2 and TRBJ2-3; D gene ambiguous. The CDR3 end lies 3 residues beyond the end of the read and is filled in from the germline J gene. V lost 2 bases, J lost 3 bases, and 6 bases lay in between. The CDR3 length is 13 residues. CDR1 is SNHLY, CDR2 FYNNEI, per germline.

Remarks on this clone: The read terminates 3 residues before the CDR3 end, so the remaining end is supplied by the germline J gene. The chain combines TRBV5-6 with TRBJ1-5, with no clear D. V was clipped by 1 base and J by 4 bases, with 12 bases between them. The germline CDR1 and CDR2 sequences are SGHDT and YYEEEE. The CDR3 spans 15 residues. The part of the CDR3 DNA that was read is TGTGCCAGCAGCTTGTATGCAGGTCGAAATCAGCCC. Residues: CASSLYAGRNQP. Given in full, the CDR3 is CASSLYAGRNQPQHF.

Concerning this clone itself: The read falls 3 residues short of the CDR3 end, and the missing part is taken from the germline J gene. The chain is built from TRBV7-9 and TRBJ2-3; 12 positions agree with TRBD1. V dropped 5 bases and J dropped 5; count of bases not matched to a gene: 5. The CDR3 is 15 residues long. CDR1 and CDR2 (germline): SEHNR, FQNEAQ (reference sequence). CDR3 in amino acids: CASSVGTGGLDTQYF. Partial CDR3 DNA: TGTGCCAGCAGCGTAGGGACAGGGGGCTTAGATACG. Looking up the rest from reference TRBV7-9 and TRBJ2-3 gives the full variable domain: DTGVSQNPRHKITKRGQNVTFRCDPISEHNRLYWYRQTLGQGPEFLTYFQNEAQLEKSRLLSDRFSAERPKGSFSTLEIQRTEQGDSAMYLCASSVGTGGLDTQYFGPGTRLTVL.

Points on this clone: The read halts 3 residues ahead of the CDR3 end, with the missing end drawn from the germline J gene. The chain is built from TRBV19 and TRBJ2-4; D perhaps matches TRBD2 (6 bases). The V end lost 1 base, the J end lost 8 bases, and 12 bases lay between the germline ends. Germline V CDR1 and CDR2: LNHDA, SQIVND (reference sequence). This CDR3 contains 14 residues. CDR3 DNA, as far as it was read: TGTGCCAGTAGTATAGGCGGAGGGGTGGACATT. Its translation is CASSIGGGVDI. From start to end, the CDR3 is CASSIGGGVDIQYF. The entire variable domain, with the rest obtained from reference TRBV19 and TRBJ2-4, is as follows: DGGITQSPKYLFRKEGQNVTLSCEQNLNHDAMYWYRQDPGQGLRLIYYSQIVNDFQKGDIAEGYSVSREKKESFPLTVTSAQKNPTAFYLCASSIGGGVDIQYFGAGTRLSVL.